The 5 T cell receptor beta chains in this list originate from one sample, sequenced in a study of blood T cell repertoires in COVID-19. Here immunoSEQ multiplex PCR was the method, and the copy in TCRdb shows in-frame clones only, minus some. The repertoire holds some 260,000 clones, roughly 85% seen once, with around 3% in the top ten. The specimen sequenced was peripheral blood. Receptor source: a young man with active or convalescent COVID-19.

CDR3 loop: CASSVRGAGKETQYF. The DNA of the CDR3 is TGCGCCAGCAGTGTTCGGGGAGCCGGGAAAGAGACCCAGTACTTC. The chain carries TRBV10-1 and TRBJ2-5; possible D gene TRBD2, 5 bases. V gave up 4 bases and J gave up 3 bases, with 15 bases separating them. The CDR3 contains 15 residues. The germline V gene has CDR1 WNHNN and CDR2 SYGVQD (reference sequence).

The V and J genes are TRBV11-2 and TRBJ1-2; maybe TRBD1 (5 bases). CDR1 SGHAT and CDR2 FQNNGV come from the germline V gene. This CDR3 is 14 amino acids long. The V end lost 1 base, the J end lost 4 bases, and 10 bases lay between the germline ends. The CDR3: CASSLGQSSYGYTF. CDR3 coding DNA: TGTGCCAGCAGCTTAGGACAGTCGAGCTATGGCTACACCTTC.

The chain employs TRBV5-1 and TRBJ1-1; a weak D match, TRBD1 (5 bases). Germline CDR1 reads SGHRS; CDR2 reads YFSETQ. The CDR3 contains 14 residues. V gave up 2 bases and J gave up 3 bases, with 11 bases separating them. The CDR3 DNA reads as TGCGCCAGCAGCTTCTCCCAGGGCGACACTGAAGCTTTCTTT. It is translated as CASSFSQGDTEAFF. Full variable domain (rest looked up from reference TRBV5-1 and TRBJ1-1): KAGVTQTPRYLIKTRGQQVTLSCSPISGHRSVSWYQQTPGQGLQFLFEYFSETQRNKGNFPGRFSGRQFSNSRSEMNVSTLELGDSALYLCASSFSQGDTEAFFGQGTRLTVV.

This clone is a singleton in its sample. The chain links TRBV6-2 or TRBV6-3 to TRBJ2-7, with 9 bases matching TRBD1. The CDR3 loop spans 15 amino acids. After removal of 5 bases from V and 0 bases from J, the junction contained 5 bases not matched to a gene. Germline CDR1 is MNHEY and CDR2 is SVGEGT. The CDR3 DNA sequence: TGTGCCAGCAGTCAACCGGGACAGGGCTCCTACGAGCAGTACTTC. Its protein product is CASSQPGQGSYEQYF.

CDR3 sequence reads: CASSYARVDGYTF. The CDR3 DNA reads TGTGCCAGCAGTTACGCCAGGGTGGACGGCTACACCTTC. The chain links TRBV6-2 or TRBV6-3 to TRBJ1-2; TRBD1 is a possible D gene (5 bases). The CDR3 extends over 13 amino acids. Germline CDR1 and CDR2: MNHEY and SVGEGT. Trimming removed 2 bases from V and 8 bases from J, with 12 bases in between.